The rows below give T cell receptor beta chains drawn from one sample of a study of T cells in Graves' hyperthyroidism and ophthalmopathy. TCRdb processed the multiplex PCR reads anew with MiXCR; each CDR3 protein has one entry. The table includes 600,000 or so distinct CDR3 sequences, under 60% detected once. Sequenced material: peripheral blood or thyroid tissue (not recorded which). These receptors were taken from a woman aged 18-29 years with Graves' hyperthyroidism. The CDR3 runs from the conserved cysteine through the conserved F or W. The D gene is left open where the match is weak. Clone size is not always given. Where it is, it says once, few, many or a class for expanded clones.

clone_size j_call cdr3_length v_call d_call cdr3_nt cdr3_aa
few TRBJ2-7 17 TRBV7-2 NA TGCGCCAGCAGCCAAGTCGGGACACCGGCCCCTCTCTACGAGCAGTACTTC CASSQVGTPAPLYEQYF
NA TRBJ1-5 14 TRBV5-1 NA TGCGCCGGCAGCTCCGGGACCCGTGATCAGCCCCAGCATTTT CAGSSGTRDQPQHF
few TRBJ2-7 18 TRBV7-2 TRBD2 TGTGCCAGCAGCTTAGCGCAAATAGCGGGCGCTCACTCCTACGAGCAGTACTTC CASSLAQIAGAHSYEQYF
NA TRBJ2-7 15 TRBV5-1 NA TGCGCCAGCAGCTTGGCAGGGTCCCGCACCGGGGAGCAGTACTTC CASSLAGSRTGEQYF
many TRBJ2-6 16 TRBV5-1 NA TGCGCCAGCAGCTTGGCAGGGCTGACTGGGGCCAACGTCCTGACTTTC CASSLAGLTGANVLTF
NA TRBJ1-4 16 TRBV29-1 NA TGCAGCTTGGCCGGCAGGTCCGCCTTACTTAATGAAAAACTGTTTTTT CSLAGRSALLNEKLFF
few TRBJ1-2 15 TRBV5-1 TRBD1 TGCGCCAGCAGCTCGGGACAGCCTCCTAACTATGGCTACACCTTC CASSSGQPPNYGYTF
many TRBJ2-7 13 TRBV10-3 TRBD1 TGTGCCATCAGTGAGAGGGGACAGCGGTCCCAGTACTTC CAISERGQRSQYF
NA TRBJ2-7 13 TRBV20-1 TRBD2 TGCAGTGCTAGCGGGAGGGCGCCCTACGAGCAGTACTTC CSASGRAPYEQYF
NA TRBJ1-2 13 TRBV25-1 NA TGTGCCAGCAGTACCACAGGGTCTAGAGGCTACACCTTC CASSTTGSRGYTF
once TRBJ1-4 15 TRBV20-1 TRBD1 TGCAGTGCTAGAGAAGGACAGGGTCGCGGTGAAAAACTGTTTTTT CSAREGQGRGEKLFF
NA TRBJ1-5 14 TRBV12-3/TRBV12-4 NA TGTGCCAGCAGTTTCGCCGGATCGAATCAGCCCCAGCATTTT CASSFAGSNQPQHF
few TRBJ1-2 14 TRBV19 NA TGTGCCAGTAGTATAGATCAAAAAGGTCTTGGCTACACCTTC CASSIDQKGLGYTF
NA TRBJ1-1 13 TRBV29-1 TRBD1 TGCAGCTCACTAACAGGGGAGGGCACTGAAGCTTTCTTT CSSLTGEGTEAFF
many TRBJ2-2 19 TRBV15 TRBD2 TGTGCCACCAGCAGAGTGGGACTAGCGGGAGGGCTCAACACCGGGGAGCTGTTTTTT CATSRVGLAGGLNTGELFF
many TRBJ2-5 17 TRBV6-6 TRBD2 TGTGCCAGCAGTTCACTAGCGGGAGGGCCGATCGCAGAGACCCAGTACTTC CASSSLAGGPIAETQYF
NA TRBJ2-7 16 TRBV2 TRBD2 TGTGCCAGCAGTGATCCGAGGGGTAGCGGGTCCTACGAGCAGTACTTC CASSDPRGSGSYEQYF
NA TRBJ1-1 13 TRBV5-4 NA TGTGCCAGCAGCTTGGACCGCGGAGGGGAAGCTTTCTTT CASSLDRGGEAFF
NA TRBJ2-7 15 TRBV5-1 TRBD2 TGCGCCAGCAGCTTGGAGGCGGGAGACGGGAACGAGCAGTACTTC CASSLEAGDGNEQYF
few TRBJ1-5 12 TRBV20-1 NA TGCAGTGCAGGGGGGGGCGGTCAGCCCCAGCATTTT CSAGGGGQPQHF
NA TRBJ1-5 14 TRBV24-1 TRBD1 TGTGCCACCAGCCACAGGGGTTCCAATCAGCCCCAGCATTTT CATSHRGSNQPQHF
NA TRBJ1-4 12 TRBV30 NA TGTGCCTGGGGAGTAACTAATGAAAAACTGTTTTTT CAWGVTNEKLFF
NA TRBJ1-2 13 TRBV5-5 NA TGCGCCAGCAGCCAAGAAATCGGAGGGGGCTACACCTTC CASSQEIGGGYTF
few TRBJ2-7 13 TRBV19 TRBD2 TGTGCCAGTAGAGCGGGAGGAGCTTACGAGCAGTACTTC CASRAGGAYEQYF
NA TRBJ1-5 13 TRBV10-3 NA TGTGCCATCAGAACGGGGAGAGAGCTCTACGAGCATTTT CAIRTGRELYEHF
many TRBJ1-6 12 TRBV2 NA TGTGCCAGCGGGGAATCCTCATCACCCCTCCACTTT CASGESSSPLHF
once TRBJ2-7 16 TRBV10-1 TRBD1 TGTGCCAGCAGTGGATACGAGACAGGGAGTAGGTACGAGCAGTACTTC CASSGYETGSRYEQYF
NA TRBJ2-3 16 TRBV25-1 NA TGTGCCAGCAGCCTCTGGGACGGGTACGGCACAGATACGCAGTATTTT CASSLWDGYGTDTQYF
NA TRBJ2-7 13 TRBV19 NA TGTGCCAGTAGTATAAACAGGCCGAACGAGCAGTACTTC CASSINRPNEQYF
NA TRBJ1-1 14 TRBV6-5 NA TGTGCCAGCAGTTTCCACTCGGGACGTTTTGAAGCTTTCTTT CASSFHSGRFEAFF
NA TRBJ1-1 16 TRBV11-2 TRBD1 TGTGCCAGCAGCTCATACAACAGGGGTTCGAACACTGAAGCTTTCTTT CASSSYNRGSNTEAFF
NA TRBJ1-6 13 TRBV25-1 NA TGTGCCAGCTGGACAAGGGTCGTTTCACCCCTCCACTTT CASWTRVVSPLHF
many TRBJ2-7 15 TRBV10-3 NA TGTGCCATCAGTGAGTCGAGTCTAGCTGGATACGAGCAGTACTTC CAISESSLAGYEQYF
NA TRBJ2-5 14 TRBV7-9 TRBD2 TGTGCCAGCAGCTTAGTAGCGGGAGGGCCGGCCCAGTACTTC CASSLVAGGPAQYF